These 10 T cell receptor beta chains share one sample of origin, sequenced in a study of T cell repertoires in cytomegalovirus infection (dated by TCRdb to the late 2010s). TCRdb shows the sequencer as Illumina HiSeq 1500. In TCRdb, the public reads were trimmed at Q25 with fastp and aligned with MiXCR, with productive beta chains retained. Rows matching on CDR3 protein sequence are summarized as one entry with the most common DNA and genes. The sample yields approximately 240,000 distinct CDR3 sequences; over 9% were counted once. 1.5% to 2% of the sample is held by the ten biggest clonotypes. Material: PBMCs. The source is a human donor in good health (CMV status not recorded). Some clones in this sample may be carry-over from other donors' samples.

Comments on this clonotype: This may come from a read error, since a much larger clone is one base off. Because the CDR3 is missing its conserved closing phenylalanine or tryptophan, this is likely a read error. The gene calls are TRBV6-1 and TRBJ2-2; D ambiguous. The CDR3 length is 15 residues. CDR1 and CDR2 from the germline V gene are MNHNS and SASEGT. V was shortened by 4 bases and J by 7 bases, with 16 bases between the two germline ends. The CDR3 protein is CASSARWGSGGELFS. DNA of the CDR3: TGTGCCAGCAGTGCCCGATGGGGATCCGGCGGGGAGCTGTTTTCT.

This clonotype has only a few counts. This chain uses TRBV7-9 with TRBJ1-2; D possibly corresponds to TRBD1 (6 bases). Germline V CDR1 and CDR2: SEHNR, FQNEAQ (reference sequence). The V end was cut by 1 base, the J end by 1 base, with 10 bases between. CDR3 size: 15 residues. This chain's CDR3 is CASSLETGLNYGYTF. The DNA of the CDR3 is TGTGCCAGCAGCTTAGAGACAGGCCTTAACTATGGCTACACCTTC.

This rearrangement joins TRBV6-4 to TRBJ2-3, with TRBD2 as a possible D gene (5 bases). CDR3 length equals 15 residues. Between the trimmed V and J ends, which lost 5 bases and 0 bases, there was a span of 12 bases. Germline-derived CDR1 and CDR2 are MRHNA and SNTAGT. The CDR3 loop reads CASSQTTTSTDTQYF. Written as DNA, the CDR3 is TGTGCCAGCAGTCAGACTACCACTAGCACAGATACGCAGTATTTT.

The CDR3: CASSRGPLGTGESSYNSPLHF. CDR3 DNA sequence: TGTGCCAGCAGCCGAGGTCCTCTAGGGACAGGAGAGAGCTCCTATAATTCACCCCTCCACTTT. The rearrangement uses TRBV3-1 and TRBJ1-6; 8 bases agree with TRBD1. V lost 4 bases and J lost 0; bases outside the gene matches: 17. The CDR3 runs to 21 residues. Germline lookup yields CDR1 LGHDT and CDR2 YNNKEL (reference sequence).

The chain joins TRBV28 to TRBJ1-1; weak D call: TRBD1 (6 bases). The CDR3 has 13 residues. Germline V lookup: CDR1 MDHEN, CDR2 SYDVKM. The ends were cut back, 7 bases at V and 9 bases at J, with 18 bases in the middle. The CDR3 region is CASTQGQPLKAFF. DNA for the CDR3: TGTGCCAGCACCCAGGGGCAGCCACTTAAAGCTTTCTTT.

CDR3 sequence reads: CASSLGTPQPTDTQYF. Written as DNA, the CDR3 is TGTGCCAGCAGTTTGGGAACACCACAACCCACAGATACGCAGTATTTT. This chain uses TRBV12-3 or TRBV12-4 with TRBJ2-3; D is unclear. The V and J ends lost 3 bases and 2 bases respectively, with 15 bases between them. The CDR3 sequence is 16 residues long.

In this sample, this clonotype turned up a few times. J is TRBJ1-1 and V is TRBV7-9, with D perhaps matching TRBD1 (5 bases). The CDR3 is 16 amino acids. The V end was cut by 6 bases, the J end by 0 bases, with 17 bases between. In germline, CDR1 is SEHNR, CDR2 FQNEAQ (reference sequence). In nucleotides, the CDR3 is TGTGCCAGCAGGAACCCTCAGGGACGGTTGAACACTGAAGCTTTCTTT. Translation gives CASRNPQGRLNTEAFF.

This clonotype came up many times. The chain employs TRBV12-3 or TRBV12-4 and TRBJ2-7; TRBD1 matches 8 bases. This CDR3 contains 14 residues. Unmatched junction bases numbered 6, after V lost 5 bases and J lost 3 bases. CDR3 amino acids: CASSPGQEFYEQYF. The CDR3, as DNA: TGTGCCAGCAGTCCGGGACAGGAGTTCTACGAGCAGTACTTC.

The chain couples TRBV6-2 or TRBV6-3 to TRBJ2-2; D remains unclear. CDR1 MNHEY and CDR2 SVGEGT come from the germline V gene. The CDR3 length is 15 residues. Trimming pared 0 bases from V and 4 bases from J, leaving 9 bases between. The CDR3 is CASSYSTHFTGELFF. DNA of the CDR3: TGTGCCAGCAGTTACTCGACCCACTTCACCGGGGAGCTGTTTTTT.

This clonotype was found a few times. The chain combines TRBV20-1 with TRBJ2-2, with 8 bases aligning to TRBD2. The CDR3 runs to 17 residues. The V and J ends lost 0 bases and 2 bases, in that order; junction bases with no gene match: 8. Germline values: CDR1 DFQATT, CDR2 SNEGSKA (reference sequence). The CDR3 spells CSARDIRSGGNTGELFF. The CDR3 DNA sequence: TGCAGTGCTAGAGATATCAGGAGCGGGGGTAACACCGGGGAGCTGTTTTTT.